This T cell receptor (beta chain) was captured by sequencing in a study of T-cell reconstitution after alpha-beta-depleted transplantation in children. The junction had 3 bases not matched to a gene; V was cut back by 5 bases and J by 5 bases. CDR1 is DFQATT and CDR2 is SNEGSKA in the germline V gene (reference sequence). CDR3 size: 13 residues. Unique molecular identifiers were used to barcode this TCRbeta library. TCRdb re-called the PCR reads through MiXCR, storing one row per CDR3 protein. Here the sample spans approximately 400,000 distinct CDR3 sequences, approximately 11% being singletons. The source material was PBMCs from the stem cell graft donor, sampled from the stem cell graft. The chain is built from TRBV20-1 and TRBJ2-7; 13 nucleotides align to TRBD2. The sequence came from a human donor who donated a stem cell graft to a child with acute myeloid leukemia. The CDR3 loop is CSAWTSGSHEQYF. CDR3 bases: TGCAGTGCTTGGACTAGCGGGAGTCACGAGCAGTACTTC.